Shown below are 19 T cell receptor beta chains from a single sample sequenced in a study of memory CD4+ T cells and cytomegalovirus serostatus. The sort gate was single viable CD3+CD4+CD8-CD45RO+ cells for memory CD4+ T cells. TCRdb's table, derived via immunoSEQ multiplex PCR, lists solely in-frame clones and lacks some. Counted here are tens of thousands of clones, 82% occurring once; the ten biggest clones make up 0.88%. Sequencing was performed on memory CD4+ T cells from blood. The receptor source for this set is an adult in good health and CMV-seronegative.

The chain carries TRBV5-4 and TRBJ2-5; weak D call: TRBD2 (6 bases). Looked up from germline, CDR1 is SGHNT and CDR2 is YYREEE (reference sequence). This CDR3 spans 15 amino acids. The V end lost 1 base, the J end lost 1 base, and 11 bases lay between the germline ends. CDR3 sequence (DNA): TGTGCCAGCAGCTTGCTGTTAGCGGCCCAAGAGACCCAGTACTTC. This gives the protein CASSLLLAAQETQYF.

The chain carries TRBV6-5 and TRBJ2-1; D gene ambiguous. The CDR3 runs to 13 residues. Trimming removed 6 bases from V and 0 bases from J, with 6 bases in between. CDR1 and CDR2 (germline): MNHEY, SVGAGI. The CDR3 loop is CASRWGSYNEQFF. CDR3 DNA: TGTGCCAGCAGGTGGGGCTCCTACAATGAGCAGTTCTTC.

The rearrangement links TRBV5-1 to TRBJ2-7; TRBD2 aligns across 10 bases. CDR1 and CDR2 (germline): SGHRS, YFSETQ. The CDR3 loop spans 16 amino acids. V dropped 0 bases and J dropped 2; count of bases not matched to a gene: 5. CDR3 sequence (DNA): TGCGCCAGCAGCTTGGTCCCTAGCGGGAGTCCCTACGAGCAGTACTTC. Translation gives CASSLVPSGSPYEQYF.

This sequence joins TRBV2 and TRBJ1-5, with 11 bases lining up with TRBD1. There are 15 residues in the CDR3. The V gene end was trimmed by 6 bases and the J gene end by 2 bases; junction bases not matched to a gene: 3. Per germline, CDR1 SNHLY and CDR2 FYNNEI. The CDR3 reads CASSWDRGGNQPQHF. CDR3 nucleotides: TGTGCCAGCAGCTGGGACAGGGGGGGCAATCAGCCCCAGCATTTT.

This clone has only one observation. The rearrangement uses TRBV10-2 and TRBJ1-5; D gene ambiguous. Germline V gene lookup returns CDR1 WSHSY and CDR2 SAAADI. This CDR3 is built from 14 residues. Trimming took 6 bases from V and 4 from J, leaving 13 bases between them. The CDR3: CASRRADLNQPQHF. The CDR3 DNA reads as TGCGCCAGCAGGAGGGCAGACCTTAATCAGCCCCAGCATTTT.

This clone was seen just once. The CDR3 is CASSLRQGARRTDTQYF. The CDR3 DNA follows: TGTGCCAGCAGCTTAAGGCAGGGGGCGAGAAGGACAGATACGCAGTATTTT. The V and J genes are TRBV7-9 and TRBJ2-3; 8 bases map to TRBD1. Germline V gene sequence: CDR1 SEHNR, CDR2 FQNEAQ (reference sequence). The V and J ends lost 2 bases and 3 bases, in that order; junction bases with no gene match: 10. CDR3 length: 17 amino acids. Complete variable domain (other parts from reference TRBV7-9 and TRBJ2-3): DTGVSQNPRHKITKRGQNVTFRCDPISEHNRLYWYRQTLGQGPEFLTYFQNEAQLEKSRLLSDRFSAERPKGSFSTLEIQRTEQGDSAMYLCASSLRQGARRTDTQYFGPGTRLTVL.

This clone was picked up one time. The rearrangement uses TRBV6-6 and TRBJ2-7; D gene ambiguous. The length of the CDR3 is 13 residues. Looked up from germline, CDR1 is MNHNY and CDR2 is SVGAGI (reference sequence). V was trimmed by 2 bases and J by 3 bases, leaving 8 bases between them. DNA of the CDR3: TGTGCCAGCAGTTACGACTTGAACTACGAGCAGTACTTC. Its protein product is CASSYDLNYEQYF.

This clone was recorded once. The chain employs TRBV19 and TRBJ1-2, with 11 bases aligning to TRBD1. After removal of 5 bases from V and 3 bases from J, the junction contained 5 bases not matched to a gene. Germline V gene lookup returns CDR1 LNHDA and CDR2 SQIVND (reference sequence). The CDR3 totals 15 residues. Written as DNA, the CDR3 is TGTGCCAGTAGTTTTAGGACAGGGGGCGACTATGGCTACACCTTC. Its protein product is CASSFRTGGDYGYTF.

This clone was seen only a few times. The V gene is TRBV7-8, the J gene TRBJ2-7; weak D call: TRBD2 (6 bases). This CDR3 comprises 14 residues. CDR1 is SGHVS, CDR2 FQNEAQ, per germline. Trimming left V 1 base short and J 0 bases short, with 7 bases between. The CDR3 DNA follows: TGTGCCAGCAGCTTAGTGGGAGGCTCCTACGAGCAGTACTTC. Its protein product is CASSLVGGSYEQYF.

Here the CDR3 DNA reads TGTGCCAGCAGCTTAGAAGGACTAGGCAGAGATACGCAGTATTTT. This codes for CASSLEGLGRDTQYF. The chain combines TRBV11-2 with TRBJ2-3; TRBD2 agrees at 7 bases. V shed 0 bases, J shed 5 bases, and the junction held 5 bases outside the gene matches. The CDR3 is 15 residues long. Germline V gene lookup returns CDR1 SGHAT and CDR2 FQNNGV. Together with reference TRBV11-2 and TRBJ2-3, the CDR3 gives the full variable domain: EAGVAQSPRYKIIEKRQSVAFWCNPISGHATLYWYQQILGQGPKLLIQFQNNGVVDDSQLPKDRFSAERLKGVDSTLKIQPAKLEDSAVYLCASSLEGLGRDTQYFGPGTRLTVL.

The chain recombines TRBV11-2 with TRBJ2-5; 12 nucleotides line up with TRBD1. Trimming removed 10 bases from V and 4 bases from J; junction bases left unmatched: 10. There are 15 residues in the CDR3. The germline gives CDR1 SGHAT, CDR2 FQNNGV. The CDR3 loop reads CATEPRDRGLETQYF. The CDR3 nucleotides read TGTGCCACCGAGCCCCGGGACAGGGGGCTAGAGACCCAGTACTTC. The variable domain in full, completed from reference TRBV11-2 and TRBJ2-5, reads EAGVAQSPRYKIIEKRQSVAFWCNPISGHATLYWYQQILGQGPKLLIQFQNNGVVDDSQLPKDRFSAERLKGVDSTLKIQPAKLEDSAVYLCATEPRDRGLETQYFGPGTRLLVL.

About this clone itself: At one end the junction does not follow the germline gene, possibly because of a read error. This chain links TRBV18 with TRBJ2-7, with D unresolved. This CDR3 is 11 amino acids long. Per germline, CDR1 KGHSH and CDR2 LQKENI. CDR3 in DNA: TGTGCCAGCTCACGCGACGCGGCCCAGATTTTC. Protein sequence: CASSRDAAQIF.

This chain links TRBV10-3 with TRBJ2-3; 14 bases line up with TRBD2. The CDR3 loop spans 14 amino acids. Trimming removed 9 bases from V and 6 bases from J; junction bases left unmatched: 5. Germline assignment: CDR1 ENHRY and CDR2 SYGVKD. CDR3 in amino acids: CAISTSGRVDTQYF. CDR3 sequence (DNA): TGTGCCATTTCGACTAGCGGGAGGGTTGATACGCAGTATTTT.

The CDR3: CASGLGSRTGLGSVYGYTF. CDR3 coding DNA: TGTGCTAGTGGTTTAGGCTCCCGGACAGGGCTTGGGAGCGTCTATGGCTACACCTTC. The V and J genes are TRBV12-5 and TRBJ1-2; TRBD1 aligns across 8 bases. J lost 4 bases, V lost 3 bases, and 19 bases had no gene match. CDR3 size: 19 residues. Germline V CDR1 and CDR2: LGHNT, FRNRAP. Using reference TRBV12-5 and TRBJ1-2 for the parts outside the CDR3, the full variable domain is DARVTQTPRHKVTEMGQEVTMRCQPILGHNTVFWYRQTMMQGLELLAYFRNRAPLDDSGMPKDRFSAEMPDATLATLKIQPSEPRDSAVYFCASGLGSRTGLGSVYGYTFGSGTRLTVV.

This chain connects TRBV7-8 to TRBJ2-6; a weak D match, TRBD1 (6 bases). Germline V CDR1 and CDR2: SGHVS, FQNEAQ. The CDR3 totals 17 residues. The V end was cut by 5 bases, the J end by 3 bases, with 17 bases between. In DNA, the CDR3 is TGTGCCAGCAGCCCGAACACACAGGGCTATGGGGCCAACGTCCTGACTTTC. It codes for CASSPNTQGYGANVLTF.

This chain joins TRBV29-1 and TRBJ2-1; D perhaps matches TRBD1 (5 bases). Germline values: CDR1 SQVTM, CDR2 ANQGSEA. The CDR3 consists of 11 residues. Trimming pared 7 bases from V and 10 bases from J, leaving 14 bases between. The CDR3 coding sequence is TGCAGCGGCTACATGGGGCGGGAGCAGTTCTTC. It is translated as CSGYMGREQFF.

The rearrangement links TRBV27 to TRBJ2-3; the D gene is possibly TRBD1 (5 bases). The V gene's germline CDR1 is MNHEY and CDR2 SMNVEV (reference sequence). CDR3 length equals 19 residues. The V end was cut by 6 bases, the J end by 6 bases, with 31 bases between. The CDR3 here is CASSKGRFNTELRLDTQYF. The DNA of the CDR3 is TGTGCCAGCAGCAAGGGGCGATTCAACACAGAGCTACGTCTTGATACGCAGTATTTT.

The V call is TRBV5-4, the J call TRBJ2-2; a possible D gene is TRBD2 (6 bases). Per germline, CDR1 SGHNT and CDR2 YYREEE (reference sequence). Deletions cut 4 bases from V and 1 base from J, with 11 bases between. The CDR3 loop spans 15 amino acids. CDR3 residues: CASSEGLRNTGELFF. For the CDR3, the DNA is TGTGCCAGCAGCGAGGGACTTAGGAACACCGGGGAGCTGTTTTTT.

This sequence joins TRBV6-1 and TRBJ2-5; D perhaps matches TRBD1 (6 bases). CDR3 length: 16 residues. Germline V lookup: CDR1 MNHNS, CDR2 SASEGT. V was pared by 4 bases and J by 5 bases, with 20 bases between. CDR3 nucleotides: TGTGCCAGCAGTGGGCAAGGCAGACAGGCGATGGAGACCCAGTACTTC. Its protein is CASSGQGRQAMETQYF.